These T cell receptor beta chains were read from a single sample in a study of identical twins. Using its own MiXCR run on the 5' RACE reads, TCRdb lists one record per CDR3 protein. The data contain just over 500,000 distinct CDR3 sequences, 22% of them singletons. The sample also formed part of further work on T cells expressing NK-cell markers.

Sequencing was done on a sample of CD4+ T cells sorted from blood. The receptors derive from a woman under 30 in good health. CDR3s include the opening cysteine and the closing phenylalanine or tryptophan. Each record gives: J gene, clone size, D gene, V gene, CDR3 DNA, CDR3 protein. D genes are given only for firm matches. A row's size may be missing; if present it is once, few, many or a size class.

TRBJ2-2 | NA | TRBD2 | TRBV7-2 | TGTGCCAGCAGCCCGGGACTAGCGAACACCGGGGAGCTGTTTTTT | CASSPGLANTGELFF
TRBJ2-1 | NA | TRBD2 | TRBV5-1 | TGCGCCAGCAGAGGAGTACTAGCGGAATCCTACAATGAGCAGTTCTTC | CASRGVLAESYNEQFF
TRBJ1-1 | NA | NA | TRBV5-1 | TGCGCCAGCAGCGAGCCAGGGGCCAACACTGAAGCTTTCTTT | CASSEPGANTEAFF
TRBJ2-5 | NA | TRBD1 | TRBV12-3/TRBV12-4 | TGTGCCAGCAGTTTGGGTGGGGGACAGGGGCAAAAGTACCAAGAGACCCAGTACTTC | CASSLGGGQGQKYQETQYF
TRBJ2-1 | NA | TRBD2 | TRBV9 | TGTGCCAGCAGCGTATCGGGACTAGCGGGAGGTAATGAGCAGTTCTTC | CASSVSGLAGGNEQFF
TRBJ2-1 | NA | NA | TRBV7-2 | TGTGCCAGCACCCGGAGACAGACTTACAATGAGCAGTTCTTC | CASTRRQTYNEQFF
TRBJ2-1 | few | NA | TRBV30 | TGTGCCTGGACCAGGGGGAGGAGCGGCGAGGGCTATGAGCAGTTCTTC | CAWTRGRSGEGYEQFF
TRBJ2-7 | NA | TRBD2 | TRBV27 | TGTGCCAGCAGCAGACTAGCGGGCCACTACGAGCAGTACTTC | CASSRLAGHYEQYF
TRBJ2-3 | few | NA | TRBV30 | TGTGCCTGGCAGTGGCGCAAGACTAGCACAGATACGCAGTATTTT | CAWQWRKTSTDTQYF
TRBJ2-1 | NA | NA | TRBV20-1 | TGCAGTGCTAGGGGCGCAAATGAGCAGTTCTTC | CSARGANEQFF
TRBJ2-7 | NA | NA | TRBV7-9 | TGTGCCAGCAGCTTAGGACTCTATACCCACGAGCAGTACTTC | CASSLGLYTHEQYF
TRBJ2-3 | NA | TRBD2 | TRBV20-1 | TGCAGTGCTAGCCGGACTAGCGGGGGTATCACAGATACGCAGTATTTT | CSASRTSGGITDTQYF
TRBJ2-5 | NA | TRBD2 | TRBV5-6 | TGTGCCAGCAGACCACACCTAGCGGGGGGGCCGGGAGAGACCCAGTACTTC | CASRPHLAGGPGETQYF